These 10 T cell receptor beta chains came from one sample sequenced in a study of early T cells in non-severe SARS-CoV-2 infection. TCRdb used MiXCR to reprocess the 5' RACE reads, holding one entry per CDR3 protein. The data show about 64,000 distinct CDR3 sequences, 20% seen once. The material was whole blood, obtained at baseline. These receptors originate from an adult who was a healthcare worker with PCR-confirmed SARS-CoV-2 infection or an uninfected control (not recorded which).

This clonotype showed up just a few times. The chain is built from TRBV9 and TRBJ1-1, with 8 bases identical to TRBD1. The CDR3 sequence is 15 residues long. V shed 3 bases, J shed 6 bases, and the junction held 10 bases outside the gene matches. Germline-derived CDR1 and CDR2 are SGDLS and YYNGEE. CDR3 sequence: CASSATGTGNSEAFF. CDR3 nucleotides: TGTGCCAGCAGCGCAACCGGGACAGGAAATTCTGAAGCTTTCTTT.

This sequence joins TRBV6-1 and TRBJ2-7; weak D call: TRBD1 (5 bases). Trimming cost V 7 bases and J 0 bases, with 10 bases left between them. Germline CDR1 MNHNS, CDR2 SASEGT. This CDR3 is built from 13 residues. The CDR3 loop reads CASNQGNSYEQYF. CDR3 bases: TGTGCCAGCAACCAGGGAAACTCCTACGAGCAGTACTTC.

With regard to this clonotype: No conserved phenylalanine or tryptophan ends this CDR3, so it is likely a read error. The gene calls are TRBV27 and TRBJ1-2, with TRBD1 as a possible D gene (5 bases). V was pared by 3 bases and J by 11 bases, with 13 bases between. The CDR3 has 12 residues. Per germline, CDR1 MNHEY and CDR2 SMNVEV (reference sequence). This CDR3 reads CASSFQGTAYTL. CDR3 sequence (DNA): TGTGCCAGCAGTTTCCAGGGAACGGCTTACACCCTC.

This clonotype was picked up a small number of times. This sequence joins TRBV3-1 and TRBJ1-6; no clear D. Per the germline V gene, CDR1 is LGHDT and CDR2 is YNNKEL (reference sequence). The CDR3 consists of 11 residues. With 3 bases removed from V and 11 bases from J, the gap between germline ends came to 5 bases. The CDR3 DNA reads TGTGCCAGCAGCCAGGGCGCACCCCTCCACTTT. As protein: CASSQGAPLHF.

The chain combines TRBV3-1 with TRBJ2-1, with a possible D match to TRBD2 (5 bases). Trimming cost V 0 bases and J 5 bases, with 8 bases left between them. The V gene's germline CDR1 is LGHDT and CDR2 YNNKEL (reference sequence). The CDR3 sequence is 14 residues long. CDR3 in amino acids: CASSQDRGNNEQFF. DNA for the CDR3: TGTGCCAGCAGCCAAGATCGGGGAAACAATGAGCAGTTCTTC.

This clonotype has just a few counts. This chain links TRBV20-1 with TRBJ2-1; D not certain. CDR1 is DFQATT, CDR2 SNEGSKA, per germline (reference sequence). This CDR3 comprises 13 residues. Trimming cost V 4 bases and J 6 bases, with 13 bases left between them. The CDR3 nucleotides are TGCAGTGCTATTTCCGGGCCTCGCAATGAGCAGTTCTTC. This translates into CSAISGPRNEQFF.

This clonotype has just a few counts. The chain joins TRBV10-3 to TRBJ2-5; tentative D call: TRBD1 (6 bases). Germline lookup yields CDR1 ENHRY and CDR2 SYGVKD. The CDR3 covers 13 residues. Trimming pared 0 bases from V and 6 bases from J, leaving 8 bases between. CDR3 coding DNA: TGTGCCATCAGTGAGTCTCAGGGGCAGACCCAGTACTTC. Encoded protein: CAISESQGQTQYF.

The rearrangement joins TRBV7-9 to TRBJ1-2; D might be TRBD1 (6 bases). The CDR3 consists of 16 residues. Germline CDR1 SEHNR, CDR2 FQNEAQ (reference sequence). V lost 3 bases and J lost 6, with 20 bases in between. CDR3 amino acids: CASSLSGGGQSHGYTF. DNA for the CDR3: TGTGCCAGCAGCTTGTCAGGCGGGGGGCAGTCCCATGGCTACACCTTC.

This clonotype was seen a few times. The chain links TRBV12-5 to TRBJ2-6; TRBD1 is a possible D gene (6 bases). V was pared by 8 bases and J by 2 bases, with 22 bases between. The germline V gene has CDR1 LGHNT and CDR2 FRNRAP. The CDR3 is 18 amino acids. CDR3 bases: TGTGCTAGTCCCTGTCCCGGGCCACAGGGAACTGGGGCCAACGTCCTGACTTTC. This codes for CASPCPGPQGTGANVLTF.

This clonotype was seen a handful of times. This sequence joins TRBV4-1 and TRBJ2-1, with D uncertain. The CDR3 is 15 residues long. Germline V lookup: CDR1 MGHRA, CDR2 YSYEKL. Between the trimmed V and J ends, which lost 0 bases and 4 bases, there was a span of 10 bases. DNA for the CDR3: TGCGCCAGCAGCCAAGATCTAGGGCATTACAATGAGCAGTTCTTC. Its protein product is CASSQDLGHYNEQFF.